The clone carrying this T cell receptor (beta chain) was seen at least ten times. Its antigen is still unknown. Germline V gene data show CDR1 as DFQATT and CDR2 as SNEGSKA (reference sequence). The V end was cut by 6 bases, the J end by 3 bases, with 5 bases between. The CDR3 consists of 10 residues. Time point noted: newly diagnosed GD, antithyroid drugs for less than 3 months. Preparation of the TCR library used RNA extracted from PBMCs. The patients were drawn from one endocrinology department in Xi'an, China. The record originates from a study of regulatory T cells in long-lasting Graves disease. Overall study findings and caveats: Relative to new patients (roughly 900), persistent patients exhibited greater sharing of public clonotypes (2,741).

iRepertoire HTBI primers and Arm-PCR of CDR3 regions built TCR beta libraries. TCRdb re-called the multiplex PCR reads through MiXCR, storing one row per CDR3 protein. The table lists under 450,000 distinct CDR3 sequences, under 20% of them singletons, with 20% in the top ten. These data also featured in a second study, about T cells in Graves' hyperthyroidism and ophthalmopathy. This second report adds: Clinical symptoms, serum thyroxine and TRAb, thyroid ultrasound and orbital computed tomography together formed the diagnostic basis. A set of HTBI primers served as the primers for a first-round RT-PCR of the TCR CDR3.

The sample here was peripheral blood mononuclear cells (PBMCs), taken at new diagnosis, from a patient treated with antithyroid drugs. The chain has TRBV20-1 and TRBJ1-1; D remains unclear. The receptor was isolated from a woman aged 18-35 years with Graves disease. As DNA, the CDR3 is TGCAGTGCGTTTTACACTGAAGCTTTCTTT. The encoded protein is CSAFYTEAFF.